This TCR beta chain was obtained from a study of OX40 agonist ivuxolimab in advanced cancers. The germline V gene has CDR1 LNHNV and CDR2 YYDKDF (reference sequence). This CDR3 is 15 amino acids long. The V gene lost 1 base and the J gene lost 6 bases, with 12 bases spanning the gap. The table came from immunoSEQ multiplex PCR; TCRdb's copy has only in-frame clones and leaves some out. The table includes about 21,000 clones, roughly 80% detected once. This rearrangement joins TRBV15 to TRBJ1-4; no clear D gene. Sequencing was performed on CD4+ or CD8+ T cells sorted from blood, taken in a trial of the OX40 agonist ivuxolimab. The sequence derives from an adult with an advanced solid tumor such as melanoma, head and neck, liver or kidney cancer. This chain's CDR3 is CATSRGPSADEKLFF. In DNA, the CDR3 is TGTGCCACCAGCAGAGGTCCGTCGGCGGATGAAAAACTGTTTTTT.